This TCR beta chain was sequenced in a study of spatial heterogeneity in lung cancer. About the study: Beta-chain sequences were consistently detected more often than alpha-chain sequences. Mean representation of each unique TCR and UMI combination in the raw reads exceeded nine occurrences.

Time point denoted: sample taken at primary tumor resection. The input material, whole RNA from tumor, nontumor lung or frozen PBMC, was sequenced unsorted. Untreated early-stage non-small cell lung cancer patients, around 70 in total, were the donors. The germline V gene encodes CDR1 LNHDA and CDR2 SQIVND (reference sequence). CDR3 length: 15 amino acids. With 4 bases clipped from V and 8 bases from J, the junction kept 4 bases outside the gene matches. TCRdb called the 5' RACE reads again in MiXCR, with one record for every CDR3 protein. The sample shows about 5,100 distinct CDR3 sequences, 26% of them seen only once. This clonotype has a count of ten or more.

The chain employs TRBV19 and TRBJ2-1, with 14 bases matching TRBD2. The sample was PBMCs, taken at surgery. This receptor was identified in a male donor with early-stage non-small cell lung cancer. CDR3 protein: CASSTGTSGGYEQFF. The CDR3 coding sequence is TGTGCCAGTAGTACTGGGACTAGCGGGGGATATGAGCAGTTCTTC.